The subject of this entry is one T cell receptor beta chain. It has no known antigen specificity. No base quality information exists; no much larger clone differs at one position. The TCR beta CDR3 regions were amplified from RNA transcripts. The first round of RT-PCR for the TCR CDR3 was performed with the HTBI primer set and the Qiagen OneStep RT-PCR kit. Libraries were constructed in a second round of multiplex PCR, after which size selection and purification were performed. Paired-end sequencing of the libraries was performed with 100 bp reads on an Illumina HiSeq2000. From the authors' description of their analysis: Raw data were processed with SOAPnuke, discarding reads with adapters, uncalled bases, mean Phred below 15, or no exact constant-primer or identifier match. High-quality paired reads were merged using COPE v1.2.5, and each unique nucleotide sequence was defined as a clonotype. MiTCR v1.1 was used to align clonotypes to the IMGT TRBV, TRBD and TRBJ reference segments. Only V-J combinations with frequency above 0.0001, covering about 99% of repertoires, were analysed. The TCS score was defined as the ratio of F50 (clonal expansion) to E x V (chaos), calculated using BLOSUM62-based TCRdist between CDR3 peptides within each V-J. Welch's t-statistics and random forest reduced some 510 V-J features to 10 to 15, which were used in a naive Bayes classifier (R e1071). The similarity between thyroid and blood repertoires was quantified using the Morisita-Horn index. TCRdb itself trimmed the public reads at Q25 with fastp, ran MiXCR and retained productive beta chains. Merged by CDR3 protein, the rows form single entries marked with the most common genes and DNA. The authors' filters were not applied to this entry. The sample table holds 550,000 to 600,000 distinct CDR3 sequences, of which 40% to 55% were seen once. Jointly, the top ten make up roughly 19% of the sample.

Exclusion was applied to patients with uncontrolled infections, other autoimmune diseases, pregnancy or lactation. Diagnoses relied on clinical symptoms, serum thyroxine and TRAb, thyroid ultrasound and orbital computed tomography. Total RNA was extracted using Trizol reagent, and RNA quality was assessed on an Agilent 2100 Bioanalyzer. The data belong to a study of T cells in Graves' hyperthyroidism and ophthalmopathy (dated by TCRdb to the late 2010s). Regarding the complete study: To identify distinguishing TCR V-J signatures, a discovery cohort of roughly 100 patients was used, comprising 40 to 45 with Graves' ophthalmopathy and around 57 with stable Graves' hyperthyroidism. Prospective prediction of ophthalmopathy was tested in an independent validation cohort consisting of about 20 hyperthyroidism patients and 17 patients who later progressed to ophthalmopathy. The 85 to 100 discovery patients were randomly split 7:3 into training and test sets. The study also compared thyroid tissue and blood T-cell repertoires from more than 5 Graves' hyperthyroidism patients. Following sampling, methimazole starting at 30 mg daily was given to hyperthyroidism patients, and high-dose intravenous methylprednisolone was given to ophthalmopathy patients. TCR Vbeta CDR3 sequencing of 135 peripheral blood samples (more than 40 ophthalmopathy, around 80 hyperthyroidism and some 17 progressor patients) is reported in the paper.

Looking up the germline V gene yields CDR1 SGHAT and CDR2 FQNNGV. V sheds 3 bases and J sheds 4 bases, leaving 18 bases between their ends. The CDR3 goes from the cysteine to the phenylalanine over 16 residues. The retained sequence is limited to the CDR3, 48 bases, with the frame set at the first base. Findings and caveats that apply to the study as a whole: Sample size was not statistically predetermined, and blinding of investigators to group allocation was not performed. In validation, progression to ophthalmopathy was predicted by the model with nearly 71% sensitivity and 72.22% specificity, a median of 6.5 months before onset. Ophthalmopathy was separated from stable hyperthyroidism by a 13 V-J signature model, with approximately 89% sensitivity and about 81% specificity obtained in cross-validation and 80%/75% obtained in testing. Blood samples also contained most of the expanded thyroid clonotypes (frequency above 0.001), which suggests that blood repertoires may reflect thyroid immune responses.

This receptor was identified in an adult woman with Graves' disease, either hyperthyroidism or ophthalmopathy (not recorded which). The V and J genes are TRBV11-2 and TRBJ2-5, with a weak D call of TRBD2 (6 bases match). The specimen was peripheral blood or thyroid tissue (not recorded which). Read as DNA, the sequence is TGTGCCAGCAGCTTTTTTCTCGGGGGTCAAGGAGAGACCCAGTACTTC. Translated, this is CASSFFLGGQGETQYF.